This T cell receptor beta chain was profiled in a study of cytomegalovirus exposure and HLA in healthy donors. Findings and caveats of the study: A few of the chains that were CMV-associated were confirmed in vitro to be specific for CMV antigens. Per published accounts, TCR beta sequences correctly predicted the HLA-A and HLA-B alleles of most subjects. In a later analysis, donors in an Asian-associated ancestry cluster reportedly had fewer N-insertions in productive TCRs than the cohort mean.

Comment on this clone: Its antigen remains unidentified.

The PCR used 60 Vbeta and 13 Jbeta primers. Sequencing used immunoSEQ multiplex PCR; TCRdb keeps in-frame clones, though not all of them. The table records about 130,000 clones, around 80% of them present only once. J was trimmed by 9 bases and V by 3 bases; bases with no gene match: 10. Germline CDR1 MNHEY, CDR2 SMNVEV (reference sequence). CDR3 length: 15 residues. This clonotype originated in a woman aged 40 to 50 in good health and CMV-seronegative. The sample consisted of PBMCs. The V and J genes are TRBV27 and TRBJ2-7, with TRBD2 identical over 11 bases. The CDR3 coding sequence is TGTGCCAGCAGTTTGACTAGCGGGATCCGAAGCGGGCAGTACTTC. Its protein product is CASSLTSGIRSGQYF.